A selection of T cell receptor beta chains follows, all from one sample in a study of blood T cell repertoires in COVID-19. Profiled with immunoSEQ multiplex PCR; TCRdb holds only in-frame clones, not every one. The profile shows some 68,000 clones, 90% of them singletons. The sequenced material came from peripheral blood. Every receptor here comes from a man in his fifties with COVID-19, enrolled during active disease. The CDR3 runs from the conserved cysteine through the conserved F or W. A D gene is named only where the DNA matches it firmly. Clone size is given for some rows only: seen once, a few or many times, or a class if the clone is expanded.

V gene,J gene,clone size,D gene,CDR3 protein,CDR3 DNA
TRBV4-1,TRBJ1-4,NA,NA,CASSPSGVQGGEKLFF,TGCGCCAGCAGCCCCTCCGGGGTACAGGGCGGTGAAAAACTGTTTTTT
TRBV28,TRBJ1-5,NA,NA,CASREVVGQPQHF,TGTGCCAGCAGAGAGGTTGTCGGACAGCCCCAGCATTTT
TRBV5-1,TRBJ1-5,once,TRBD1,CASSLTTGQGQPQHF,TGCGCCAGCAGCTTAACGACAGGGCAGGGCCAGCCCCAGCATTTT
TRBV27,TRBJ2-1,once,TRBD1,CASTYYRGHNEQFF,TGTGCCAGCACCTACTACAGGGGGCACAATGAGCAGTTCTTC
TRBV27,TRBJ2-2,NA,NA,CASSLRYTGELFF,TGTGCCAGCAGTTTACGGTACACCGGGGAGCTGTTTTTT
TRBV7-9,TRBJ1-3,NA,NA,CASSLQGKTSGNTIYF,TGTGCCAGCAGCTTACAGGGAAAGACCTCTGGAAACACCATATATTTT
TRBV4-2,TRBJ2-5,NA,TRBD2,CASSFYPGTSGRPYQETQYF,TGTGCCAGCAGCTTCTACCCCGGGACTAGCGGGAGGCCATACCAAGAGACCCAGTACTTC
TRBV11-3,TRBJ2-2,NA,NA,CASSLLRTGELFF,TGTGCCAGCAGCTTACTCCGCACCGGGGAGCTGTTTTTT
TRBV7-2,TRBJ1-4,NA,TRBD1,CASSPEDRVEKLFF,TGTGCCAGCAGCCCAGAGGACAGGGTTGAAAAACTGTTTTTT
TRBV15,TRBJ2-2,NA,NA,CATSLSDFTGELFF,TGTGCCACCAGCCTCAGCGACTTCACCGGGGAGCTGTTTTTT
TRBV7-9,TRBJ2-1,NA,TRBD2,CASSLLAGNYDEQFF,TGTGCCAGCAGCCTTCTAGCGGGAAACTACGATGAGCAGTTCTTC
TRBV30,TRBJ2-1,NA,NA,CAWSGGVYQQFF,TGTGCCTGGAGTGGAGGTGTCTACCAGCAGTTCTTC
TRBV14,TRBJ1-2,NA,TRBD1,CASSPKPGQGFVDYGYTF,TGTGCCAGCAGCCCGAAGCCGGGACAGGGGTTTGTAGACTATGGCTACACCTTC
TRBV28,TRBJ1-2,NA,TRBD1,CASNPDRGRGYTF,TGTGCCAGCAACCCGGACAGGGGTCGTGGCTACACCTTC
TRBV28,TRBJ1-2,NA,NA,CASSLSVQVRIYGYTF,TGTGCCAGCAGTTTATCAGTCCAGGTTCGAATCTATGGCTACACCTTC
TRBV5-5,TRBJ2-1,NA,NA,CASSLMGSSYNEQFF,TGTGCCAGCAGCTTGATGGGCAGCTCCTACAATGAGCAGTTCTTC